Given below is one T cell receptor beta chain in context. This CDR3 is built from 11 residues. The germline V and J ends were trimmed by 5 bases and 3 bases, with 3 bases remaining between them. Germline V gives CDR1 MNHEY, CDR2 SVGAGI. The data are from a study of blood T cell repertoires in COVID-19. Data came from immunoSEQ multiplex PCR; TCRdb stores just in-frame clones and leaves some out. The sample includes 110,000 to 150,000 clones, 85% to 90% seen only once; the top ten take around 5%. This clonotype was sampled from a human donor in a cohort sampled during active COVID-19. Source material: peripheral blood. The J gene is TRBJ2-3, the V gene TRBV6-5; D unclear. CDR3 coding DNA: TGTGCCAGCAGTCATACAGATACGCAGTATTTT. Translated: CASSHTDTQYF.